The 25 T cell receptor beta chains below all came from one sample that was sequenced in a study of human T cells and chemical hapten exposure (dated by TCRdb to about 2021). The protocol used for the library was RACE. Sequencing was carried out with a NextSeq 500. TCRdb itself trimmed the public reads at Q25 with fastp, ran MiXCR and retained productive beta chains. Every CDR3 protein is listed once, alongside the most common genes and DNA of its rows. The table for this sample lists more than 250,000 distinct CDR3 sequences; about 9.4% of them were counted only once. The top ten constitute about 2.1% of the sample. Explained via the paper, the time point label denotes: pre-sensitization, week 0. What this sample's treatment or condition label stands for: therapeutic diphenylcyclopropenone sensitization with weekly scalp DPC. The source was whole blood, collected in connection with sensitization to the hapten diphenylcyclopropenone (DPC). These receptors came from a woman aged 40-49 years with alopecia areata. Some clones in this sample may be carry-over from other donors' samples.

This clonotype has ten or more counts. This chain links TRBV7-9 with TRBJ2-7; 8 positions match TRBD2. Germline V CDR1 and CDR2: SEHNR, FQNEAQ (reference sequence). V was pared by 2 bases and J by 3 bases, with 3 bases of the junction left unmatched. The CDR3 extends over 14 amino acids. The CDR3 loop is CASSLRRGDYEQYF. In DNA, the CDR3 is TGTGCCAGCAGCTTAAGGCGGGGGGACTACGAGCAGTACTTC. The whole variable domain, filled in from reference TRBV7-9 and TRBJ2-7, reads DTGVSQNPRHKITKRGQNVTFRCDPISEHNRLYWYRQTLGQGPEFLTYFQNEAQLEKSRLLSDRFSAERPKGSFSTLEIQRTEQGDSAMYLCASSLRRGDYEQYFGPGTRLTVT.

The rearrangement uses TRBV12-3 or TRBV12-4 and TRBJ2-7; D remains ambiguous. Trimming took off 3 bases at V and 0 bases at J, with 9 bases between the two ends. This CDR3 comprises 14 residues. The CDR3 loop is CASSLPAYSYEQYF. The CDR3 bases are TGTGCCAGCAGTTTGCCAGCATACTCCTACGAGCAGTACTTC.

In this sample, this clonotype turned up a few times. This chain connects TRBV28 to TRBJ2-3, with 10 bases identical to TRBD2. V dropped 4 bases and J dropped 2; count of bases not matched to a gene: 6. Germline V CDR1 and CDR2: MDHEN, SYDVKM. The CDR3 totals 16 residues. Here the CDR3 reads CASSSPAGGITDTQYF. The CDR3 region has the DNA TGTGCCAGCAGTTCCCCAGCGGGAGGGATCACAGATACGCAGTATTTT.

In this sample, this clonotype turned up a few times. The CDR3 is CATSMVGGRGGNEQFF. In nucleotides, the CDR3 is TGTGCCACCAGTATGGTGGGGGGGCGGGGTGGCAATGAGCAGTTCTTC. The rearrangement uses TRBV24-1 and TRBJ2-1, with D maybe TRBD2 (7 bases). This CDR3 region has 16 residues. The germline gives CDR1 KGHDR, CDR2 SFDVKD. V was clipped by 6 bases and J by 6 bases, with 20 bases between them.

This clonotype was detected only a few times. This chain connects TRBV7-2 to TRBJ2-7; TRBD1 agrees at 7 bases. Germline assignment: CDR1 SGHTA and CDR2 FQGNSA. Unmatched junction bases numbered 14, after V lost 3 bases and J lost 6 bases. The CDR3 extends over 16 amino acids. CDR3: CASSLGTGAHISEQYF. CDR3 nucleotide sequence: TGTGCCAGCAGCTTGGGCACAGGGGCGCACATCAGCGAGCAGTACTTC.

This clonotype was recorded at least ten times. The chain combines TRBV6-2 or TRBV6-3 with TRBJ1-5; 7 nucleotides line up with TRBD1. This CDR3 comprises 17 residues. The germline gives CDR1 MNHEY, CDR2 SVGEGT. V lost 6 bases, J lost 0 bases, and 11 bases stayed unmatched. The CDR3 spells CASSRQGTLYSNQPQHF. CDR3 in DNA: TGTGCCAGCAGCCGACAGGGCACATTATATAGCAATCAGCCCCAGCATTTT.

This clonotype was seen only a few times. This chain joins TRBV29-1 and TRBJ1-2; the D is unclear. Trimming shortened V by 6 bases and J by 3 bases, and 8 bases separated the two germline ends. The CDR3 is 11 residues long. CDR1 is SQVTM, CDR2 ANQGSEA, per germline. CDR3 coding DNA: TGCAGCGTGTTCGTTGACTATGGCTACACCTTC. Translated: CSVFVDYGYTF.

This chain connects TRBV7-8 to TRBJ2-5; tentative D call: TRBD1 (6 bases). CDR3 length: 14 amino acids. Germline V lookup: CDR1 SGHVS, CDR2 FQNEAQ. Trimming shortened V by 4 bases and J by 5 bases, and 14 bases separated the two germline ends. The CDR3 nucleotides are TGTGCCAGCAGCTGGTACAGGGCCACGGAGACCCAGTACTTC. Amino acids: CASSWYRATETQYF.

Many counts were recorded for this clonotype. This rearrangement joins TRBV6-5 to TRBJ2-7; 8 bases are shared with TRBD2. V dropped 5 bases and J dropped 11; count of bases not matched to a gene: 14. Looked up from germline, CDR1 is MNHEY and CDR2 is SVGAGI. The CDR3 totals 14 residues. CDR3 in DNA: TGTGCCAGCAGTCCGAGCGGGAGAGCCCCAGAGAAGTACTTC. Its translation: CASSPSGRAPEKYF.

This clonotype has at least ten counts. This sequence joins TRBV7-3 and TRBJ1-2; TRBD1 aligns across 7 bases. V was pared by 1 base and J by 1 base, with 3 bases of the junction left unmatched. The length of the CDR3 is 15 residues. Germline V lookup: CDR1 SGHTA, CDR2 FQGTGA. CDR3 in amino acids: CASSLSAGGNYGYTF. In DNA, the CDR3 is TGTGCCAGCAGCTTAAGCGCAGGGGGTAACTATGGCTACACCTTC. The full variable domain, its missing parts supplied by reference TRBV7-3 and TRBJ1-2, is GAGVSQTPSNKVTEKGKYVELRCDPISGHTALYWYRQSLGQGPEFLIYFQGTGAADDSGLPNDRFFAVRPEGSVSTLKIQRTERGDSAVYLCASSLSAGGNYGYTFGSGTRLTVV.

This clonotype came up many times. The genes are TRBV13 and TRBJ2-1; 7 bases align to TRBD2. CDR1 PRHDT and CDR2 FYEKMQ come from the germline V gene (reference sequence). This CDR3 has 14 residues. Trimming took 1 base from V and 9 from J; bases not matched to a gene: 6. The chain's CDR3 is CASSLVGGSGEQFF. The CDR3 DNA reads TGTGCCAGCAGCTTAGTCGGCGGGAGCGGTGAGCAGTTCTTC. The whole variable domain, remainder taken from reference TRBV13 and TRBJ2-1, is AAGVIQSPRHLIKEKRETATLKCYPIPRHDTVYWYQQGPGQDPQFLISFYEKMQSDKGSIPDRFSAQQFSDYHSELNMSSLELGDSALYFCASSLVGGSGEQFFGPGTRLTVL.

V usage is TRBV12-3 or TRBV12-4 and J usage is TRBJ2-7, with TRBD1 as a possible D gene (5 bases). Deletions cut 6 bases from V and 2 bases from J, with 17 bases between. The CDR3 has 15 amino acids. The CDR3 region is CASSPRQQHTYEQYF. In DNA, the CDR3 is TGTGCCAGCAGCCCCCGACAGCAGCACACCTACGAGCAGTACTTC.

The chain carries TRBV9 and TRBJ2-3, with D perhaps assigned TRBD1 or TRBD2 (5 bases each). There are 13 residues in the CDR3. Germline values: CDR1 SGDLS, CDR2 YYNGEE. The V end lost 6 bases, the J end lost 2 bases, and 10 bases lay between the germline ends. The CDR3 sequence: CASTRDPTDTQYF. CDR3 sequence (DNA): TGTGCCAGCACCCGGGACCCCACAGATACGCAGTATTTT.

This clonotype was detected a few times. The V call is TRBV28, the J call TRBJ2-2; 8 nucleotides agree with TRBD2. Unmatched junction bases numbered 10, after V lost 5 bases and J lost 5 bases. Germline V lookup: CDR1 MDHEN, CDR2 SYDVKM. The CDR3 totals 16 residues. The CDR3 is CASSPTSAVFTGELFF. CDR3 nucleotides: TGTGCCAGCAGTCCGACTAGCGCCGTCTTTACCGGGGAGCTGTTTTTT.

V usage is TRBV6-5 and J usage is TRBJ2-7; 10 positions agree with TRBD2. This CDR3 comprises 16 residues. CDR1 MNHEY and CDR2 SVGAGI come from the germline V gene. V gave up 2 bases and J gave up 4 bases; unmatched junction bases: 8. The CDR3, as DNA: TGTGCCAGCAGTTACGCTAGCGGGAGTAGTCCTTACGAGCAGTACTTC. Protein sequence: CASSYASGSSPYEQYF.

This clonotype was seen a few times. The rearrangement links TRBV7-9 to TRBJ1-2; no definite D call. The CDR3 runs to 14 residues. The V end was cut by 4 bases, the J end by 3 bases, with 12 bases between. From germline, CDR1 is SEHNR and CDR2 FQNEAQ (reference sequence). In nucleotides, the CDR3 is TGTGCCAGCAGCTCAGGACTTGAATACTATGGCTACACCTTC. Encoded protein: CASSSGLEYYGYTF.

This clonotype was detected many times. The CDR3 here is CASSPKQGVVEQYF. The CDR3 bases are TGTGCCAGCAGCCCCAAACAGGGGGTGGTCGAGCAGTACTTC. The rearrangement links TRBV7-6 to TRBJ2-7; 8 bases agree with TRBD1. CDR3 length equals 14 residues. Germline V gene sequence: CDR1 SGHVS, CDR2 FNYEAQ. The junction had 9 bases not matched to a gene; V was cut back by 5 bases and J by 6 bases.

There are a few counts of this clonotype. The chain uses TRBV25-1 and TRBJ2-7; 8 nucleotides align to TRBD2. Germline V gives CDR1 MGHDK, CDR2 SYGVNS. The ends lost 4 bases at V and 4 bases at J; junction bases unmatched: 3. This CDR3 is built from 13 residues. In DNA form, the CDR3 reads TGTGCCAGCAGTGTAGGGACTAGATACGAGCAGTACTTC. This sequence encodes CASSVGTRYEQYF.

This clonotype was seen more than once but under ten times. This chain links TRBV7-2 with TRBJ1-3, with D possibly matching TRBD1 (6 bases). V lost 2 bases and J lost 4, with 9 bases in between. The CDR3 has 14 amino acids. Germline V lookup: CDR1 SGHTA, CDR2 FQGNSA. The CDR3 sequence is CASSLTGPGNTIYF. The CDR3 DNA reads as TGTGCCAGCAGCTTAACAGGGCCCGGAAACACCATATATTTT.

The CDR3 region is CASMAQGLDTGELFF. CDR3 in DNA: TGTGCCAGCATGGCGCAGGGACTGGACACCGGGGAGCTGTTTTTT. The chain is built from TRBV7-9 and TRBJ2-2; maybe TRBD2 (6 bases). V was pared by 7 bases and J by 3 bases, with 15 bases between. The CDR3 sequence is 15 residues long. CDR1 is SEHNR, CDR2 FQNEAQ, per germline (reference sequence).

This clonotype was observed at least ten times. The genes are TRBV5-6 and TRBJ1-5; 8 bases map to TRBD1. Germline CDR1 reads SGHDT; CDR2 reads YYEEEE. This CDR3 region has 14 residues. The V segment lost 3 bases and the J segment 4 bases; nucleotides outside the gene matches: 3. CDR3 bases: TGTGCCAGCAGCTGGGGACAGGTAAATCAGCCCCAGCATTTT. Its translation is CASSWGQVNQPQHF.

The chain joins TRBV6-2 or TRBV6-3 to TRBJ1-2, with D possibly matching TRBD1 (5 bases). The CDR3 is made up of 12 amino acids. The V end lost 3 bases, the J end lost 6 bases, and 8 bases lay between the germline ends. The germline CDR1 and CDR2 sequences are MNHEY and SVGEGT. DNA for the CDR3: TGTGCCAGCAGTTATTGGGGCGATGGCTACACCTTC. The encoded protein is CASSYWGDGYTF.

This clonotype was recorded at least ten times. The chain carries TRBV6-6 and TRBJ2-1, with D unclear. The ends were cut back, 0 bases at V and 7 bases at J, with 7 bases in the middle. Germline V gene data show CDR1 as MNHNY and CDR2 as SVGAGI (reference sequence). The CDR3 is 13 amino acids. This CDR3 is CASSYSWSNEQFF. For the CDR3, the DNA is TGTGCCAGCAGTTACTCGTGGTCGAATGAGCAGTTCTTC.

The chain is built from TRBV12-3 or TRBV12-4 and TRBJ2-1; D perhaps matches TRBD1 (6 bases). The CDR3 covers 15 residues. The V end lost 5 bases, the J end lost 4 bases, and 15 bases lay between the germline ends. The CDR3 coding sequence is TGTGCCAGCAGTCATGCCGGGACAACGTACAATGAGCAGTTCTTC. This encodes CASSHAGTTYNEQFF.

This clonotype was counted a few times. The CDR3 spells CSVEGGYNEQFF. The CDR3 bases are TGCAGCGTTGAAGGGGGTTACAATGAGCAGTTCTTC. The chain joins TRBV29-1 to TRBJ2-1, with unresolved D. CDR3 length: 12 amino acids. V lost 1 base, J lost 4 bases, and 5 bases lay in between. CDR1 SQVTM and CDR2 ANQGSEA come from the germline V gene.